This T cell receptor (beta chain) came from a study of shared clonotypes between healthy human individuals. Repertoires were generated with immunoSEQ multiplex PCR, while TCRdb's copy carries only in-frame clones and drops some. The sample records about 1.1 million clones, around 78% being singletons. The CDR3 is made up of 15 amino acids. Germline assignment: CDR1 GTSNPN and CDR2 SVGIG (reference sequence). Trimming removed 2 bases at V and 1 base at J, with 9 bases between. The specimen sequenced was memory CD4+ T cells from PBMCs. Subset noted: CD45RA-negative fraction. The TCR sequence derives from a young man in good health. Some clones in this sample may be carry-over from other donors' samples. The chain carries TRBV30 and TRBJ2-6, with D perhaps TRBD2 (5 bases). CDR3 region: CAWSTRGSGANVLTF. CDR3 DNA sequence: TGTGCCTGGAGTACAAGAGGGTCTGGGGCCAACGTCCTGACTTTC.